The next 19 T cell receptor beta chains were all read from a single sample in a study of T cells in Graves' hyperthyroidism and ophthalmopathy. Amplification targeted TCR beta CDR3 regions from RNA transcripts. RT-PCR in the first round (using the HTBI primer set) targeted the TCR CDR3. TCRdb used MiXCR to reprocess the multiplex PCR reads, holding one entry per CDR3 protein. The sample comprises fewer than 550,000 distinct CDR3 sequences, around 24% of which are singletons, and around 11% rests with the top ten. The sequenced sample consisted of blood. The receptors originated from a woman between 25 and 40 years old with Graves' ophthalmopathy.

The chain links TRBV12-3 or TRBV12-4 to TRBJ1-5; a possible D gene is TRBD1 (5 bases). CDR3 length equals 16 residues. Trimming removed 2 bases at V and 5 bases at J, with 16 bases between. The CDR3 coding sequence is TGTGCCAGCAGTTTAAGGGGCAGGGTAGTGGATCAGCCCCAGCATTTT. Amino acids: CASSLRGRVVDQPQHF.

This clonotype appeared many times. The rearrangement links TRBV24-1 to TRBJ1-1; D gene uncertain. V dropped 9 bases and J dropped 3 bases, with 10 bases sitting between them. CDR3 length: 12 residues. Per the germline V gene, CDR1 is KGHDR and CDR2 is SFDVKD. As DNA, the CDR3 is TGTGCCACCCGCGCAAGGGACACTGAAGCTTTCTTT. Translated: CATRARDTEAFF.

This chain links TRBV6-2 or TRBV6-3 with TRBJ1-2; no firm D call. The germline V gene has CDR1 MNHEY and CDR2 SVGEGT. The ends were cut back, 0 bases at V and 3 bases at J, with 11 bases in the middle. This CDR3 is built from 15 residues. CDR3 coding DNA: TGTGCCAGCAGTTACTCGGAGCGACGGTACTATGGCTACACCTTC. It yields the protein CASSYSERRYYGYTF.

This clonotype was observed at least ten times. In DNA form, the CDR3 reads TGTGCCAGCAGTCCGGACGGCAGGGAGCCCCAGCATTTT. This encodes CASSPDGREPQHF. The chain has TRBV12-3 or TRBV12-4 and TRBJ1-5; tentatively, D is TRBD1 (5 bases). Trimming left V 5 bases short and J 8 bases short, with 13 bases between. This CDR3 comprises 13 residues.

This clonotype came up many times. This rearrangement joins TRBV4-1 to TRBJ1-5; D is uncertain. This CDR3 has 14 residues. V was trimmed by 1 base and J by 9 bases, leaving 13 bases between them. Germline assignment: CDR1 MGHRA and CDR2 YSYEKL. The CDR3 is CASSQGLIGTPQHF. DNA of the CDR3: TGCGCCAGCAGCCAAGGACTGATCGGTACGCCCCAGCATTTT.

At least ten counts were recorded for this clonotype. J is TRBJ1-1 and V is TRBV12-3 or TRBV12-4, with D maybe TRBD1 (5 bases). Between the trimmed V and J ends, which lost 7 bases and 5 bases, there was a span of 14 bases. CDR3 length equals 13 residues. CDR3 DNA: TGTGCCAGCACCCTAAGTAGGGGAACTGAAGCTTTCTTT. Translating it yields CASTLSRGTEAFF.

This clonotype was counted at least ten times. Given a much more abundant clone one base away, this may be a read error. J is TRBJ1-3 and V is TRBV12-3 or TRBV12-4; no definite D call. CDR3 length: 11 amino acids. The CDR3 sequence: CASSYGNTVYF. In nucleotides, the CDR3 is TGTGCCAGCAGTTATGGAAACACCGTATATTTT.

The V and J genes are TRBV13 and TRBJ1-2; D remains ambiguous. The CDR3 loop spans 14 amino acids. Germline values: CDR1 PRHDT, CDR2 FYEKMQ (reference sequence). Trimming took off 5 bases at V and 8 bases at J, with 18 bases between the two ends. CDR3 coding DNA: TGTGCCAGCAGCCCTCTGGGGAGGTTCGGGGGCTACACCTTC. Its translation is CASSPLGRFGGYTF.

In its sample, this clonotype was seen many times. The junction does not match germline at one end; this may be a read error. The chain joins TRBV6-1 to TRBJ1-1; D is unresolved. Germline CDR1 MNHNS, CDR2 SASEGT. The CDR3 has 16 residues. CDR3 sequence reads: CAISAAQMTGNTEAFF. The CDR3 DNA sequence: TGTGCCATCAGTGCAGCGCAGATGACGGGTAATACTGAAGCTTTCTTT.

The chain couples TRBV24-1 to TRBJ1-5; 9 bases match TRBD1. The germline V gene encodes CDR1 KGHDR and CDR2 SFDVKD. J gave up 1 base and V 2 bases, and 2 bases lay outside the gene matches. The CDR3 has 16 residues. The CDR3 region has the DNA TGTGCCACCAGTGATTCCGGACAGGGGAGCAATCAGCCCCAGCATTTT. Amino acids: CATSDSGQGSNQPQHF.

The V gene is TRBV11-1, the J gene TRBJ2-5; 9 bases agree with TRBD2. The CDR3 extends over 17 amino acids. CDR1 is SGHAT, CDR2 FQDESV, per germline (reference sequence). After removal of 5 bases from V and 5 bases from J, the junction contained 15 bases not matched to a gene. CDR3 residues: CASSQDFKREDRETQYF. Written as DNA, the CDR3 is TGTGCCAGCAGCCAAGATTTTAAGCGGGAGGACAGGGAGACCCAGTACTTC.

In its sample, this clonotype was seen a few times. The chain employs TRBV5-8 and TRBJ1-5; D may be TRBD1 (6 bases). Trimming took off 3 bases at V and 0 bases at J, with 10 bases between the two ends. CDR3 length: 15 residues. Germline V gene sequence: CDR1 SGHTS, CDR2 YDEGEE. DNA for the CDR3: TGTGCCAGCAGCTCCGGACAGCTTAGCAATCAGCCCCAGCATTTT. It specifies CASSSGQLSNQPQHF.

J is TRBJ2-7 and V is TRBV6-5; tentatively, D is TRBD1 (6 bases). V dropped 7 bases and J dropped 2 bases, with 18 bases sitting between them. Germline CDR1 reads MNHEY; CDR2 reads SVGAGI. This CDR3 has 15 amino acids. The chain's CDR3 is CASIFTLQGTYEQYF. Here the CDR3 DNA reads TGTGCCAGCATTTTCACCCTTCAGGGGACCTACGAGCAGTACTTC.

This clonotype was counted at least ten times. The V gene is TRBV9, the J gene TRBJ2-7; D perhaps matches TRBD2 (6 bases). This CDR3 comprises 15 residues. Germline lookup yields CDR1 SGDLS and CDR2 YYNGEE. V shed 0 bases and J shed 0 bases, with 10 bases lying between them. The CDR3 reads CASSVGSGSSYEQYF. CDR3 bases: TGTGCCAGCAGCGTAGGTTCCGGGAGCTCCTACGAGCAGTACTTC.

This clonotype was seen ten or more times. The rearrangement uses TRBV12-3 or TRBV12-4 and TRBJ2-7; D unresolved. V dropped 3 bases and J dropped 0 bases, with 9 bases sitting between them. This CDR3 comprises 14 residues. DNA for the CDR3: TGTGCCAGCAGTTTGGCTAGAATCTCCTACGAGCAGTACTTC. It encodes CASSLARISYEQYF.

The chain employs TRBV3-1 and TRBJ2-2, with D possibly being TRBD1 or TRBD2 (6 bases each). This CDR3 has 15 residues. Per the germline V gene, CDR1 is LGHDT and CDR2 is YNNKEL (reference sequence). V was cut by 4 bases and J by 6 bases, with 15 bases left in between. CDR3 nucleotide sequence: TGTGCCAGCAGCCTTACCGACCGGGGGCCCGGGGAGCTGTTTTTT. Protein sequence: CASSLTDRGPGELFF.

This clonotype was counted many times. The CDR3 loop is CASSSLEGVEKQYF. The DNA for the CDR3 is TGTGCCAGCAGTTCCCTCGAGGGGGTTGAGAAGCAGTACTTC. The chain has TRBV11-2 and TRBJ2-7, with TRBD1 as a possible D gene (6 bases). This CDR3 has 14 amino acids. The ends were cut back, 6 bases at V and 8 bases at J, with 20 bases in the middle. Germline V lookup: CDR1 SGHAT, CDR2 FQNNGV. The variable domain in full, with the rest retrieved from reference TRBV11-2 and TRBJ2-7, is EAGVAQSPRYKIIEKRQSVAFWCNPISGHATLYWYQQILGQGPKLLIQFQNNGVVDDSQLPKDRFSAERLKGVDSTLKIQPAKLEDSAVYLCASSSLEGVEKQYFGPGTRLTVT.

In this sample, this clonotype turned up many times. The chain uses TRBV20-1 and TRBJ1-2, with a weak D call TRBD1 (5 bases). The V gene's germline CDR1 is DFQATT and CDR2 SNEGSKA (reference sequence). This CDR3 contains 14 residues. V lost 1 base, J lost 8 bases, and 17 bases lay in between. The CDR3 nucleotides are TGCAGTGCTAGAGTCCCAGGGCCAAGGGACGGCTACACCTTC. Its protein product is CSARVPGPRDGYTF.

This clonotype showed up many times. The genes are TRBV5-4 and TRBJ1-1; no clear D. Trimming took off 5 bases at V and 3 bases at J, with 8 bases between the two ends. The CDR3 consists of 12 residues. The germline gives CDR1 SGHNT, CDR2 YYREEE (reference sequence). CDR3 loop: CASRSGYTEAFF. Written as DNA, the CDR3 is TGTGCCAGCAGATCGGGGTACACTGAAGCTTTCTTT.